This record concerns one T cell receptor beta chain sequence. No antigen is known for it. No qualities accompany the bases; no much larger clone lies one base away. This entry belongs to a study of T cells in lung cancer brain metastases (dated by TCRdb to the late 2010s). Regarding the complete study: Most of the 20 patients had a history of tobacco use, with a median of 40 pack-years. Eighteen of the 20 patients received no interval therapy between primary and metastasis resection. Median interval between primary and brain metastasis specimen acquisition was under 350 days. In this study, the TCR beta CDR3 repertoires of fully resected primary non-small cell lung cancers were compared with those of paired brain metastases. The cohort comprised 20 or so patients contributing 40 or so specimens, one primary lung lesion and one brain metastasis each. Of the patients, 11 were female and roughly nine were male, and their median age at first diagnosis was roughly 56 years. An average DNA integrity number of approximately 4.1 was found in both primary and metastatic specimens, and no significant difference was detected between sites.

Between about 2.24 and 4.92 ug genomic DNA was input per sample, and equal DNA input was given to paired samples. TCR beta libraries were constructed with the immunoSEQ hsTCRbeta Kit, with multiplexed V and J gene primers used across two PCR steps. The pooled libraries, together with positive and negative controls, were sequenced on an Illumina MiSeq running a 100-cycle paired-end protocol. The paper's data handling went like this. Raw data were processed by the immunoSEQ vendor into normalized, annotated TCR beta repertoire reports. Richness was counted as unique clones by nucleotide sequence, and total richness was extrapolated with the iChao1 and Efron-Thisted estimators. Paired lesions were characterized and compared using Pielou's evenness, Simpson's index, top-ten clone proportional abundance, and the Morisita overlap index. TCRdb carries this immuneACCESS record with in-frame sequences only. Its versions omit some clonotypes, under half of them owing to an unresolved V gene in the studies checked, with the rest unexplained. V and J calls and clone size are as listed in that table; D and trimming were resolved from the DNA. This sample is represented by around 6,600 clones; roughly 90% of them were singletons. The ten largest clones add up to 4.5% to 6% of the sample.

The CDR3 contains 14 residues, cysteine and phenylalanine counted. Just CDR3 DNA is preserved here, 42 bases in frame from base 1. V sheds 0 bases and J sheds 1 base, leaving 5 bases between their ends. The germline V gene supplies CDR1 SGHRS and CDR2 YFSETQ. Points the paper makes about the study in general: The study could not control for the effects of preoperative corticosteroids on T cell infiltration in brain metastases. DNA fragmentation in FFPE samples may have prevented retrieval of the complete infiltrating T cell repertoire. A significantly larger repertoire fraction was made up by the ten most abundant clones in brain metastases than in primaries, which was suggestive of clonal expansion. Most clones were specific to a single lesion, and paired lesions overlapped only to a limited degree (mean Morisita index around 0.2). Compared with their paired primaries, brain metastases had significantly fewer unique productive clones (median about 1,500 versus 4,500).

Patients had resection either for delayed recurrence of a solitary brain metastasis or for synchronous oligometastatic disease. To avoid including cancers other than NSCLC, any patient with a history of multiple malignancies was excluded. Tumor areas were macrodissected from several deparaffinized 9.5 to 10 um unstained sections guided by marked H&E slides. Every specimen was formalin-fixed and paraffin-embedded (FFPE). Genomic DNA was extracted using the AllPrep DNA/RNA FFPE Kit. The TCR sequence derives from a man aged 50-59 years with non-small cell lung cancer. The rearranged chain carries TRBV5-1 and TRBJ2-1; the D gene is not confidently resolved. Sequenced: tumor tissue from the primary lung tumor. The cell subset or site label corresponds to: primary lung cancer lesion. CDR3 protein: CASSLAESYNEQFF. In nucleotides, the sequence is TGCGCCAGCAGCTTGGCCGAGTCCTACAATGAGCAGTTCTTC.